One and the same sample provided the 16 T cell receptor beta chains below, sequenced in a study of breast tumors, draining lymph nodes, adjacent tissues. TCRdb fed the multiplex PCR reads into MiXCR, producing one record per CDR3 protein. The table has 30,000 to 40,000 distinct CDR3 sequences, roughly three fifths seen once. The sequenced material came from breast tumor tissue. The receptors come from a female donor with breast cancer. Some clones in this sample may be carry-over from other donors' samples.

This chain connects TRBV7-9 to TRBJ1-2; 7 nucleotides line up with TRBD1. The J segment lost 10 bases and the V segment lost 2 bases, leaving 7 bases of the junction unmatched. Germline V gene data show CDR1 as SEHNR and CDR2 as FQNEAQ (reference sequence). CDR3 length equals 13 residues. CDR3 amino acids: CASSLLGGDDYTF. CDR3 DNA: TGTGCCAGCAGCTTATTAGGGGGCGATGACTACACCTTC.

This chain uses TRBV15 with TRBJ2-5; 14 bases align to TRBD2. CDR1 and CDR2 from the germline V gene are LNHNV and YYDKDF (reference sequence). With V trimmed by 2 bases and J by 1 base, 3 bases remained unmatched. This CDR3 contains 17 residues. The CDR3 DNA reads as TGTGCCACCAGCAGAATGGGGACTAGCGGGAGCCAAGAGACCCAGTACTTC. Protein product: CATSRMGTSGSQETQYF.

A word on this clonotype: The conserved phenylalanine or tryptophan normally closing the CDR3 is absent here, so this likely arose from a read error. The limits of the CDR3 on the DNA are not certain, so only TCRdb's listed CDR3 is given. This rearrangement joins TRBV7-3 to TRBJ2-7; TRBD1, as called in the table, went unchecked against the DNA. The CDR3 length equals 8 residues, ends included. Germline CDR1 and CDR2: SGHTA and FQGTGA. The CDR3 loop is CASSSRDR.

This clonotype occurred many times. The genes are TRBV7-2 and TRBJ1-3; D is unresolved. Germline V lookup: CDR1 SGHTA, CDR2 FQGNSA. The CDR3 is 14 residues long. V was cut by 6 bases and J by 0 bases, with 9 bases left in between. The CDR3 reads CASSPSGSGNTIYF. The DNA of the CDR3 is TGTGCCAGCAGTCCATCGGGCTCTGGAAACACCATATATTTT.

The gene calls are TRBV2 and TRBJ1-2; TRBD1 agrees at 7 bases. J lost 0 bases, V lost 6 bases, and 13 bases had no gene match. The CDR3 runs to 17 residues. Germline values: CDR1 SNHLY, CDR2 FYNNEI. The CDR3 nucleotides read TGTGCCAGCAGCGACCCGGGGAGGGGGCGAGCTAACTATGGCTACACCTTC. This encodes CASSDPGRGRANYGYTF.

This chain connects TRBV7-2 to TRBJ2-1, with 9 bases identical to TRBD2. V was pared by 1 base and J by 12 bases, with 7 bases of the junction left unmatched. The CDR3 spans 14 residues. Germline V gene data show CDR1 as SGHTA and CDR2 as FQGNSA. The CDR3 DNA is TGTGCCAGCAGCTTAGATTCTAGCGGGGCTGGGCAGTTCTTC. Translated, it gives CASSLDSSGAGQFF.

The chain recombines TRBV4-1 with TRBJ2-7; the match to TRBD2 covers 14 bases. V dropped 3 bases and J dropped 2; count of bases not matched to a gene: 6. CDR1 MGHRA and CDR2 YSYEKL come from the germline V gene. The CDR3 loop spans 17 amino acids. This CDR3 is CASSQEGLAGVTYEQYF. The DNA for the CDR3 is TGCGCCAGCAGCCAGGAGGGACTAGCGGGAGTAACCTACGAGCAGTACTTC.

The chain joins TRBV20-1 to TRBJ2-7; the match to TRBD1 covers 7 bases. Germline V gene sequence: CDR1 DFQATT, CDR2 SNEGSKA (reference sequence). After removal of 7 bases from V and 9 bases from J, the junction contained 15 bases not matched to a gene. This CDR3 region has 13 residues. The CDR3 coding sequence is TGCAGTGTCGGGCGTCTACAGGGGAACGCGCAGTACTTC. Residues: CSVGRLQGNAQYF.

This sequence joins TRBV12-3 or TRBV12-4 and TRBJ2-3; TRBD2 agrees at 9 bases. The CDR3 is made up of 15 amino acids. The V segment lost 3 bases and the J segment 8 bases; nucleotides outside the gene matches: 9. CDR3 nucleotides: TGTGCCAGCAGTTTGGGCGGGGGGGCCCATGGTACGCAGTATTTT. Amino acid sequence: CASSLGGGAHGTQYF.

The chain joins TRBV4-1 to TRBJ2-7; 8 bases agree with TRBD1. The CDR3 has 15 residues. Trimming removed 4 bases from V and 5 bases from J; junction bases left unmatched: 10. Germline V gene data show CDR1 as MGHRA and CDR2 as YSYEKL. CDR3 sequence (DNA): TGCGCCAGCAGCCTCCTCCCGGACAGGGACGACGAGCAGTACTTC. This translates into CASSLLPDRDDEQYF.

V gene TRBV29-1 combines with J gene TRBJ2-1; 8 bases fit TRBD2. CDR3 length: 14 residues. V shed 6 bases and J 3 bases; nucleotides not matched to a gene: 7. CDR1 and CDR2 (germline): SQVTM, ANQGSEA. The CDR3 DNA sequence: TGCAGCGTAGAAAGCGGGAGTTTCTACAATGAGCAGTTCTTC. This encodes CSVESGSFYNEQFF.

This clonotype was counted many times. V and J are TRBV2 and TRBJ2-1; D could derive from TRBD1 or TRBD2 (5 bases each). V lost 7 bases and J lost 4, with 11 bases in between. The germline V gene encodes CDR1 SNHLY and CDR2 FYNNEI. The CDR3 has 13 residues. The CDR3 bases are TGTGCCAGCACGGGACCAACTTACAATGAGCAGTTCTTC. It specifies CASTGPTYNEQFF.

This clonotype has more than one count but fewer than ten. The V and J genes are TRBV5-6 and TRBJ1-2; 9 nucleotides line up with TRBD1. The ends lost 2 bases at V and 7 bases at J; junction bases unmatched: 15. The CDR3 runs to 17 residues. From germline, CDR1 is SGHDT and CDR2 YYEEEE. The CDR3 loop reads CASSFQTFGQGMSGYTF. CDR3 DNA sequence: TGTGCCAGCAGCTTCCAAACGTTTGGACAGGGGATGAGTGGCTACACCTTC.

A remark on this clonotype: One end of the junction fails to match germline, which may point to a read error. The V call is TRBV24-1, the J call TRBJ1-4, with 10 bases matching TRBD1. The germline gives CDR1 KGHDR, CDR2 SFDVKD. The CDR3 sequence is 17 residues long. For the CDR3, the DNA is TGTGCCACCAGTGAACCTACGGACAGGGGGGGAGTCGAAAAACTGTTCTTT. Protein sequence: CATSEPTDRGGVEKLFF.

This chain links TRBV27 with TRBJ2-7; D unresolved. Germline lookup yields CDR1 MNHEY and CDR2 SMNVEV (reference sequence). V lost 8 bases and J lost 2, with 13 bases in between. This CDR3 comprises 13 residues. The CDR3 nucleotides are TGTGCCAGCTCCTCGGGTCGGCCCTACGAGCAGTACTTC. This translates into CASSSGRPYEQYF.

In its sample, this clonotype was seen a few times. The V call is TRBV7-9, the J call TRBJ2-5, with D unclear. Germline assignment: CDR1 SEHNR and CDR2 FQNEAQ (reference sequence). CDR3 length: 11 amino acids. The V gene lost 5 bases and the J gene lost 6 bases, with 7 bases spanning the gap. The CDR3 loop is CASSPYKTQYF. The CDR3, as DNA: TGTGCCAGCAGCCCCTACAAGACCCAGTACTTC.